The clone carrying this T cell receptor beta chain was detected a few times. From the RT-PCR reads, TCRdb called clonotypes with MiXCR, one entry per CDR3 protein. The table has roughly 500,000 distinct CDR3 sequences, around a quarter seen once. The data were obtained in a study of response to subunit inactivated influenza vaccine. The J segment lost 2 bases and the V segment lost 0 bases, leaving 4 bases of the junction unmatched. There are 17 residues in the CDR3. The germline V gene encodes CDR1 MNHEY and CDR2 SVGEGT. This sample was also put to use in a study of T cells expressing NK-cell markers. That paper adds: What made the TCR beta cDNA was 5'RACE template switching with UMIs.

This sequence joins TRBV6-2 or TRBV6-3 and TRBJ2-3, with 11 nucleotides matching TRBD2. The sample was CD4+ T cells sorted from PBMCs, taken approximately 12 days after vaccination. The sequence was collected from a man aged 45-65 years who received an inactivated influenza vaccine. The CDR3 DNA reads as TGTGCCAGCAGTTACTCGACTAGCGGGACCTTCACAGATACGCAGTATTTT. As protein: CASSYSTSGTFTDTQYF.